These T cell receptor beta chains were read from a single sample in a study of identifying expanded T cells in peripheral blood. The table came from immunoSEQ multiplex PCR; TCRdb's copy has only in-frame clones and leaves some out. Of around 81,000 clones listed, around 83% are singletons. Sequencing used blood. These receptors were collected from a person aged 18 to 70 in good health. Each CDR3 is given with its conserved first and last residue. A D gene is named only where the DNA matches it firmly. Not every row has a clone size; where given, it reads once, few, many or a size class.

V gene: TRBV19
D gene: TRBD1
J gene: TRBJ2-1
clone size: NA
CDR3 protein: CASSIPGQGASSYNEQFF
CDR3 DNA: TGTGCCAGTAGTATTCCGGGACAGGGGGCGAGCTCCTACAATGAGCAGTTCTTC

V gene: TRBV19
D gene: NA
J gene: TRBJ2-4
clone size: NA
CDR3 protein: CASSISGRLNIQYF
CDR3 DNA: TGTGCCAGTAGTATTTCTGGGCGTCTTAACATTCAGTACTTC

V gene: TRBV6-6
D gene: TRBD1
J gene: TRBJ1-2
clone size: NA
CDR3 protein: CASSRGGTDYGYTF
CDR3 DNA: TGTGCCAGCAGCCGGGGGGGGACAGACTATGGCTACACCTTC

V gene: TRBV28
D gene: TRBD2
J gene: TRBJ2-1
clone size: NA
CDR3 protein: CASSLYGAGGDEQFF
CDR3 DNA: TGTGCCAGCAGTTTATACGGCGCGGGGGGCGATGAGCAGTTCTTC

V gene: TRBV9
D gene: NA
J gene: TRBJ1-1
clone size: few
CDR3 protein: CASSVVVGGTEAFF
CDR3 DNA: TGTGCCAGCAGCGTAGTCGTCGGGGGCACTGAAGCTTTCTTT

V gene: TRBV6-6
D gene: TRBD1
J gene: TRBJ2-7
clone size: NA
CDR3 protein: CASSGGQGHEQYF
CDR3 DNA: TGTGCCAGCAGCGGGGGACAGGGCCACGAGCAGTACTTC

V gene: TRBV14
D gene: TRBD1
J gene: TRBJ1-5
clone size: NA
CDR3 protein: CASSQRDRDRNLYSNQPQHF
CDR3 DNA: TGTGCCAGCAGCCAGAGAGACCGGGACAGAAACCTTTATAGCAATCAGCCCCAGCATTTT

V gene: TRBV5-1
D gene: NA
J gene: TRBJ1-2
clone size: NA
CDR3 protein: CASSPGANYGYTF
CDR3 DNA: TGCGCCAGCAGCCCAGGGGCCAACTATGGCTACACCTTC

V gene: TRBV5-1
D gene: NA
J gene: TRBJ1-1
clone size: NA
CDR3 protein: CASSLEGRGTEAFF
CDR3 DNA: TGCGCCAGCAGCTTGGAAGGGAGAGGAACTGAAGCTTTCTTT

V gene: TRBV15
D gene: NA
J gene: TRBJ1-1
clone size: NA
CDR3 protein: CATSARSRRRDTEAFF
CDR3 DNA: TGTGCCACCAGCGCGCGATCCCGTAGAAGGGACACTGAAGCTTTCTTT

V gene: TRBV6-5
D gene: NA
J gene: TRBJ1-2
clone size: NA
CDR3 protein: CASSSSQGGGYTF
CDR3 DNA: TGTGCCAGCAGTTCTTCACAGGGCGGTGGCTACACCTTC

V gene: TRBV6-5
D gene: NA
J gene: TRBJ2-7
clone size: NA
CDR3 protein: CASRDAGTYEQYF
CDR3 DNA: TGTGCCTCCCGAGACGCAGGCACCTACGAGCAGTACTTC

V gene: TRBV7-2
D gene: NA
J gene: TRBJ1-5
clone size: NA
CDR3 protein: CASSLIDQPQHF
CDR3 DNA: TGTGCCAGCAGCCTAATCGATCAGCCCCAGCATTTT

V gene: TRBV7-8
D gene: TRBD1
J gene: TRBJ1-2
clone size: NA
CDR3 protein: CASSLVSYPLQGEGYTF
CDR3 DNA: TGTGCCAGCAGCTTAGTCAGTTATCCCCTACAGGGGGAAGGCTACACCTTC

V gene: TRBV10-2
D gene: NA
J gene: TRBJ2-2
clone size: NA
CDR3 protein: CASRGFSHSAPLTGELFF
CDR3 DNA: TGCGCCAGCAGAGGGTTCTCACACTCGGCTCCACTCACCGGGGAGCTGTTTTTT

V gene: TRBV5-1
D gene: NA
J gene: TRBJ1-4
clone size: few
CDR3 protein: CASSLGQSEKLFF
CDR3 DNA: TGCGCCAGCAGCTTGGGCCAGAGTGAAAAACTGTTTTTT

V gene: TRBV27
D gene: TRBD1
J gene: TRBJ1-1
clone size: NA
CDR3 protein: CASSPGPGQGARAFF
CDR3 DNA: TGTGCCAGCAGTCCAGGACCGGGACAGGGGGCGCGGGCTTTCTTT

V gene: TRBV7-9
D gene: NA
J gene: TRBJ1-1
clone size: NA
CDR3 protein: CASVQDTLNTEAFF
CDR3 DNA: TGTGCCAGCGTTCAAGACACGCTGAACACTGAAGCTTTCTTT

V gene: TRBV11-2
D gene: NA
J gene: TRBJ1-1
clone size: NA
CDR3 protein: CASSLEEGTLMEAFF
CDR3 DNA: TGTGCCAGCAGCTTAGAGGAGGGGACCCTCATGGAGGCTTTCTTT

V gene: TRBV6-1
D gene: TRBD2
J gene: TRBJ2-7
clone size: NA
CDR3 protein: CASSGGGVPYEQYF
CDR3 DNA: TGTGCCAGCAGTGGGGGAGGGGTACCCTACGAGCAGTACTTC

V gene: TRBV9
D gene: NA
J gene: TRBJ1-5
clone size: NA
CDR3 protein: CASSVDPTFNQPQHF
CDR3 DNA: TGTGCCAGCAGCGTAGACCCCACCTTCAATCAGCCCCAGCATTTT

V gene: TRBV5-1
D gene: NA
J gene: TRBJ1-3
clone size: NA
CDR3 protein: CASSLSINPWSGNTIYF
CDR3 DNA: TGCGCCAGCAGCTTGTCCATTAATCCATGGTCTGGAAACACCATATATTTT

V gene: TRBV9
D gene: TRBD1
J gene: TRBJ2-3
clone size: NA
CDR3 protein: CASSVGQGGTDTQYF
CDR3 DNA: TGTGCCAGCAGCGTCGGACAGGGGGGCACAGATACGCAGTATTTT

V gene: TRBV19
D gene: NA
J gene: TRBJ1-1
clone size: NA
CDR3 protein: CASSIGNTEAFF
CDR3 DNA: TGTGCCAGTAGTATCGGGAACACTGAAGCTTTCTTT

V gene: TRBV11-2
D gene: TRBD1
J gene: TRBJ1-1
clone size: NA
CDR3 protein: CASSPSGQGHLEAFF
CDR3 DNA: TGTGCCAGCAGCCCATCGGGACAGGGGCATCTTGAAGCTTTCTTT

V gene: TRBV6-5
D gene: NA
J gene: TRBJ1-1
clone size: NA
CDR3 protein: CASSYPGRAAEAFF
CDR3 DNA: TGTGCCAGCAGTTACCCAGGGAGGGCCGCTGAAGCTTTCTTT

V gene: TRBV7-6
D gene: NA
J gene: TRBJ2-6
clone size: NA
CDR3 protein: CASSLHQRGSSGANVLTF
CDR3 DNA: TGTGCCAGCAGCTTACATCAGCGAGGGTCCTCTGGGGCCAACGTCCTGACTTTC

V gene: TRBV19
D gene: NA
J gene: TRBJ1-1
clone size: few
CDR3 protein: CASSISGNTEAFF
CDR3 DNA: TGTGCCAGTAGTATTTCGGGGAACACTGAAGCTTTCTTT

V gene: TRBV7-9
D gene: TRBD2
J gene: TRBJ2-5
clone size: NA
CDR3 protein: CASSDSGGYRQTQYF
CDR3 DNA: TGTGCCAGCAGCGATAGCGGGGGTTACCGCCAGACCCAGTACTTC

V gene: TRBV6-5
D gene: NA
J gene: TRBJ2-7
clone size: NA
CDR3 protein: CACGRAYEQYF
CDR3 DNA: TGTGCCTGCGGGCGGGCCTACGAGCAGTACTTC

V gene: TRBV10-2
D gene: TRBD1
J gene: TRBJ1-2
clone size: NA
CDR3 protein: CAIRQGTENYGYTF
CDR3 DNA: TGCGCCATTCGACAGGGGACTGAGAACTATGGCTACACCTTC

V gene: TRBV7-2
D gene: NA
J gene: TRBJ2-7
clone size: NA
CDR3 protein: CASSSTGYEQYF
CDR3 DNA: TGTGCCAGCAGTTCAACAGGATACGAGCAGTACTTC

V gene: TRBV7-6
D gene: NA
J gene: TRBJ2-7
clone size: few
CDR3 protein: CASSLGFATAYEQYF
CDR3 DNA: TGTGCCAGCAGCTTAGGGTTTGCCACGGCTTACGAGCAGTACTTC

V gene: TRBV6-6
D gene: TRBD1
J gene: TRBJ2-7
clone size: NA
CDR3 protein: CASWPGQGSEQYF
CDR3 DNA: TGTGCCAGCTGGCCGGGACAGGGGAGCGAGCAGTACTTC

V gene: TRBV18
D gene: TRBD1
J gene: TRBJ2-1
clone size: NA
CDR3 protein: CASSEVGQGYNEQFF
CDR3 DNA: TGTGCCAGCTCCGAGGTAGGACAGGGTTACAATGAGCAGTTCTTC

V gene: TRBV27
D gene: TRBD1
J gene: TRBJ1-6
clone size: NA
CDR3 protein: CASSYSGGHSPLHF
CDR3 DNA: TGTGCCAGCAGCTATTCAGGGGGCCATTCACCCCTCCACTTT

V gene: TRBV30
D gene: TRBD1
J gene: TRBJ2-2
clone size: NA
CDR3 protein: CAWTQDRKILDPELFF
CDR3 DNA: TGTGCCTGGACTCAGGACAGGAAAATACTAGACCCGGAGCTGTTTTTT

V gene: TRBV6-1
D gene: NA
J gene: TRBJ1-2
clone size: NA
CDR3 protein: CAFHRGADYGYTF
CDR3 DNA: TGTGCCTTCCATCGGGGTGCTGACTATGGCTACACCTTC

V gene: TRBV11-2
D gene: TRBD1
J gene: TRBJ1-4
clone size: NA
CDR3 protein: CASSLSLQGGKLFF
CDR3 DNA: TGTGCCAGCAGCCTATCCCTACAGGGGGGAAAACTGTTTTTT

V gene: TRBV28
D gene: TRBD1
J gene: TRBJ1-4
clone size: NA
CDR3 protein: CASTLDRVAEKLFF
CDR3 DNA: TGTGCCAGCACCCTCGACAGGGTGGCTGAAAAACTGTTTTTT

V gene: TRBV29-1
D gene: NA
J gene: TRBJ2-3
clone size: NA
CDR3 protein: CSVRRQDTDTQYF
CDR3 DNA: TGCAGCGTCAGGAGACAGGACACAGATACGCAGTATTTT

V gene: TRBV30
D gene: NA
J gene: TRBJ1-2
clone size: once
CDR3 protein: CAWSGWADPRYYGYTF
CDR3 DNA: TGTGCCTGGAGTGGGTGGGCCGACCCTCGCTACTATGGCTACACCTTC

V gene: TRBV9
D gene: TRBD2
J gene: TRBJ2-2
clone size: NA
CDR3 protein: CASSVGIVGTTWTGELFF
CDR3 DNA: TGTGCCAGCAGCGTAGGGATCGTTGGGACTACTTGGACCGGGGAGCTGTTTTTT

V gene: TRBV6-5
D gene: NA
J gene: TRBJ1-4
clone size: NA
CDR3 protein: CASSYSIGAGEKLFF
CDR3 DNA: TGTGCCAGCAGTTACTCGATCGGGGCAGGAGAAAAACTGTTTTTT

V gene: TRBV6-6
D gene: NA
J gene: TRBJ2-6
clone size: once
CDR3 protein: CASSYSRGSGANVLTF
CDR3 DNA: TGTGCCAGCAGTTACTCGAGGGGCTCTGGGGCCAACGTCCTGACTTTC

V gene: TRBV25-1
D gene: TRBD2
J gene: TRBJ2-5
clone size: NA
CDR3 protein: CASSEFRGGRGQYF
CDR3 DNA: TGTGCCAGCAGTGAATTTAGGGGCGGGAGGGGCCAGTACTTC

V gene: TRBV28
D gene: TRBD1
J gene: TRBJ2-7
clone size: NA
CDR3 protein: CASSLLTGERYEQYF
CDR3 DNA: TGTGCCAGCAGTTTACTGACAGGGGAGAGGTACGAGCAGTACTTC

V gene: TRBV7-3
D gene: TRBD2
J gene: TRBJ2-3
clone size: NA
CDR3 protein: CASSPTLGLAGNTQYF
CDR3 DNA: TGTGCCAGCAGCCCGACCCTTGGACTAGCGGGGAATACGCAGTATTTT

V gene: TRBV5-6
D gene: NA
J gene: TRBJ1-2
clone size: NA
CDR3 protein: CASSTGQNYGYTF
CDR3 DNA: TGTGCCAGCAGCACAGGACAGAACTATGGCTACACCTTC

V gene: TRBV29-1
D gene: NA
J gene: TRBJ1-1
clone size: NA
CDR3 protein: CSVGNRLSTEAFF
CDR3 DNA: TGCAGCGTTGGGAACAGGTTGAGCACTGAAGCTTTCTTT